The 28 T cell receptor beta chains below were found in one sample sequenced in a study of T cell repertoires in cytomegalovirus infection. The antigens of these receptors remain unknown. TCRdb ran MiXCR on the reads and lists one entry per CDR3 protein. The data show about a million distinct CDR3 sequences, around 32% seen once. The specimen was cultured CD8+ T cells from PBMCs, collected from culture after CMV antigen stimulation. All receptors derive from a human donor in good health (CMV status not recorded). Some clones in this sample may be carry-over from other donors' samples.

The rearrangement uses TRBV7-6 and TRBJ1-4; possible D gene TRBD1, 5 bases. Germline V gene lookup returns CDR1 SGHVS and CDR2 FNYEAQ. The CDR3 is made up of 14 amino acids. V gave up 4 bases and J gave up 8 bases, with 14 bases separating them. CDR3 protein: CASSSGPDLEKLFF. The DNA of the CDR3 is TGTGCCAGCAGCTCGGGACCTGACCTGGAAAAACTGTTTTTT.

This clonotype was picked up a small number of times. This chain uses TRBV7-9 with TRBJ2-7, with 8 bases lining up with TRBD1. V was pared by 5 bases and J by 3 bases, with 6 bases of the junction left unmatched. The CDR3 has 14 residues. Germline CDR1 is SEHNR and CDR2 is FQNEAQ (reference sequence). The CDR3 coding sequence is TGTGCCAGCAGCCCGGACAGGGCTTTCTACGAGCAGTACTTC. Residues: CASSPDRAFYEQYF.

This clonotype is a singleton in its sample. J is TRBJ1-5 and V is TRBV4-3, with 7 bases lining up with TRBD1. Per the germline V gene, CDR1 is LGHNA and CDR2 is YSLEER. There are 17 residues in the CDR3. V was pared by 0 bases and J by 5 bases, with 10 bases of the junction left unmatched. CDR3: CASSQDRLGQPDQPQHF. CDR3 sequence (DNA): TGCGCCAGCAGCCAAGATAGGCTGGGACAGCCAGATCAGCCCCAGCATTTT.

This clonotype was observed at least ten times. CDR3 bases: TGCGCCAGCAGCCAAGTGCTGGGGGCTGGTGAAAAACTGTTTTTT. Residues: CASSQVLGAGEKLFF. This chain uses TRBV4-3 with TRBJ1-4; tentatively, D is TRBD1 (6 bases). This CDR3 is built from 15 residues. Germline CDR1 is LGHNA and CDR2 is YSLEER. V gave up 1 base and J gave up 7 bases, with 13 bases separating them.

The rearrangement uses TRBV5-5 and TRBJ1-6, with D perhaps TRBD1 (5 bases). Germline lookup yields CDR1 SGHKS and CDR2 YYEKEE (reference sequence). V was shortened by 0 bases and J by 0 bases, with 7 bases between the two germline ends. The CDR3 runs 16 residues. CDR3 nucleotide sequence: TGTGCCAGCAGCTTGGCGACAGTCTCCTATAATTCACCCCTCCACTTT. Its protein is CASSLATVSYNSPLHF.

The chain has TRBV27 and TRBJ2-3; 8 nucleotides align to TRBD2. CDR1 and CDR2 from the germline V gene are MNHEY and SMNVEV (reference sequence). The CDR3 runs 15 residues. V shed 6 bases, J shed 5 bases, and the junction held 10 bases outside the gene matches. The CDR3 spells CASSPGTRIKDTQYF. The CDR3 nucleotides read TGTGCCAGCAGCCCCGGGACTAGAATAAAAGATACGCAGTATTTT.

This clonotype was counted only a few times. V and J are TRBV27 and TRBJ2-1; the D call may be TRBD1 or TRBD2 (6 bases each). Trimming took off 3 bases at V and 1 base at J, with 16 bases between the two ends. CDR3 length equals 17 residues. Per germline, CDR1 MNHEY and CDR2 SMNVEV (reference sequence). The CDR3 coding sequence is TGTGCCAGCAGTTTGCGAGGGGGGACTCCTTCCTACAATGAGCAGTTCTTC. Encoded protein: CASSLRGGTPSYNEQFF.

This clonotype appeared a few times. The V and J genes are TRBV19 and TRBJ2-1; D might be TRBD2 (6 bases). The V end was cut by 7 bases, the J end by 5 bases, with 18 bases between. Per germline, CDR1 LNHDA and CDR2 SQIVND (reference sequence). The CDR3 contains 15 residues. CDR3 protein: CASTPLAPSDNEQFF. CDR3 bases: TGTGCCAGTACCCCACTAGCACCTTCGGACAATGAGCAGTTCTTC.

The CDR3 sequence is CASSQRTGRLETQYF. CDR3 sequence (DNA): TGTGCCAGCAGCCAAAGGACAGGGAGGTTAGAGACCCAGTACTTC. The chain employs TRBV14 and TRBJ2-5, with 8 bases matching TRBD1. V lost 2 bases and J lost 4; bases outside the gene matches: 6. The germline CDR1 and CDR2 sequences are SGHDN and FVKESK. The CDR3 length is 15 residues.

The chain links TRBV19 to TRBJ1-1; 10 nucleotides align to TRBD1. The germline V gene has CDR1 LNHDA and CDR2 SQIVND (reference sequence). Trimming took 5 bases from V and 1 from J; bases not matched to a gene: 10. The CDR3 is 17 residues long. The CDR3 is CASSPVPGQGPNTEAFF. The CDR3 coding sequence is TGTGCCAGTAGTCCTGTCCCGGGACAGGGGCCGAACACTGAAGCTTTCTTT.

The V and J genes are TRBV13 and TRBJ1-1, with 10 nucleotides matching TRBD1. The CDR3 extends over 15 amino acids. Germline values: CDR1 PRHDT, CDR2 FYEKMQ (reference sequence). The ends lost 6 bases at V and 5 bases at J; junction bases unmatched: 9. CDR3 DNA sequence: TGTGCCAGCAGTCCCATGACAGGGGGCGATACTGAAGCTTTCTTT. As protein: CASSPMTGGDTEAFF.

This clonotype was observed at least ten times. V usage is TRBV7-9 and J usage is TRBJ2-1; D gene unclear. CDR1 and CDR2 (germline): SEHNR, FQNEAQ (reference sequence). V was trimmed by 5 bases and J by 9 bases, leaving 11 bases between them. The CDR3 covers 12 residues. The CDR3 here is CASSLPGLEQFF. The CDR3 DNA sequence: TGTGCCAGCAGCCTACCGGGCCTTGAGCAGTTCTTC.

This clonotype was counted between two and nine times. This rearrangement joins TRBV20-1 to TRBJ1-4; tentatively, D is TRBD1 (5 bases). Germline V gene lookup returns CDR1 DFQATT and CDR2 SNEGSKA (reference sequence). Between the trimmed V and J ends, which lost 0 bases and 6 bases, there was a span of 11 bases. The CDR3 covers 14 residues. The CDR3 spells CSARDADSYEKLFF. The CDR3 coding sequence is TGCAGTGCTAGAGATGCAGACAGCTATGAAAAACTGTTTTTT.

As for this clonotype: The conserved closing phenylalanine or tryptophan is absent in this CDR3, likely reflecting a read error. The limits of the CDR3 on the DNA are not certain, so only TCRdb's listed CDR3 is given. This chain joins TRBV6-5 and TRBJ2-7; TRBD1 reflects the table's D call only, with no check against the DNA. Germline-derived CDR1 and CDR2 are MNHEY and SVGAGI. From its first to its last residue, the CDR3 has 9 amino acids. CDR3: CASSYGGSA.

This clonotype was seen once. A junction boundary mismatches the germline segment, possibly from a read error. This rearrangement joins TRBV29-1 to TRBJ2-1; 11 bases match TRBD2. Germline CDR1 reads SQVTM; CDR2 reads ANQGSEA. This CDR3 contains 14 residues. CDR3 in DNA: TGCAGCGTCCGACTAGCGGGGTCCTACAATGGGCAGTTCTTC. Translated: CSVRLAGSYNGQFF.

The chain joins TRBV12-3 or TRBV12-4 to TRBJ1-5; D gene ambiguous. V lost 3 bases and J 1 base, leaving 10 bases between the germline ends. The CDR3 has 15 amino acids. As DNA, the CDR3 is TGTGCCAGCAGTTTGTCCAGGCCGAGCAATCAGCCCCAGCATTTT. It translates to CASSLSRPSNQPQHF.

The chain carries TRBV19 and TRBJ1-1; D may be TRBD1 (5 bases). V dropped 3 bases and J dropped 5 bases, with 10 bases sitting between them. Germline CDR1 is LNHDA and CDR2 is SQIVND (reference sequence). CDR3 size: 13 residues. The CDR3 sequence: CASSMSRGTEAFF. The DNA for the CDR3 is TGTGCCAGTAGTATGTCAAGGGGAACTGAAGCTTTCTTT.

The V call is TRBV6-6, the J call TRBJ2-5, with 7 bases aligning to TRBD2. The CDR3 length is 17 residues. CDR1 MNHNY and CDR2 SVGAGI come from the germline V gene (reference sequence). Trimming removed 2 bases from V and 0 bases from J; junction bases left unmatched: 9. The CDR3 coding sequence is TGTGCCAGCAGTTACCCTAATCTTGCGGGGGACCAAGAGACCCAGTACTTC. The encoded protein is CASSYPNLAGDQETQYF.

J is TRBJ1-2 and V is TRBV9, with a possible D match to TRBD1 (5 bases). CDR3 length: 14 residues. V was cut by 4 bases and J by 5 bases, with 15 bases left in between. Germline lookup yields CDR1 SGDLS and CDR2 YYNGEE. DNA for the CDR3: TGTGCCAGCAGCCCCGTTGGGGCTCGATATGGCTACACCTTC. Protein sequence: CASSPVGARYGYTF.

The chain couples TRBV7-8 to TRBJ1-1, with unresolved D. The CDR3 covers 15 residues. The germline V gene encodes CDR1 SGHVS and CDR2 FQNEAQ. The ends were cut back, 6 bases at V and 1 base at J, with 15 bases in the middle. CDR3 protein: CASSLHLDPNTEAFF. For the CDR3, the DNA is TGTGCCAGCAGTCTTCACCTTGACCCGAACACTGAAGCTTTCTTT.

This clonotype has a handful of counts. The V and J genes are TRBV6-2 or TRBV6-3 and TRBJ2-2, with a possible D match to TRBD1 (6 bases). CDR1 and CDR2 from the germline V gene are MNHEY and SVGEGT. V lost 6 bases, J lost 0 bases, and 20 bases lay in between. The CDR3 covers 18 residues. As DNA, the CDR3 is TGTGCCAGCAGGCTAGTTACAGGGACCCCTACGAACACCGGGGAGCTGTTTTTT. Residues: CASRLVTGTPTNTGELFF.

This clonotype was found a few times. This chain links TRBV4-1 with TRBJ2-3, with TRBD1 identical over 10 bases. The J segment lost 5 bases and the V segment lost 3 bases, leaving 5 bases of the junction unmatched. The CDR3 is 15 residues long. Germline CDR1 MGHRA, CDR2 YSYEKL. The CDR3 reads CASSHPGQGEDTQYF. The CDR3 region has the DNA TGCGCCAGCAGCCATCCCGGACAGGGGGAAGATACGCAGTATTTT.

This clonotype was detected a few times. The J gene is TRBJ1-2, the V gene TRBV7-9; possible D gene TRBD1, 6 bases. Germline V gene sequence: CDR1 SEHNR, CDR2 FQNEAQ (reference sequence). The CDR3 contains 16 residues. Trimming left V 1 base short and J 8 bases short, with 20 bases between. CDR3 region: CASSLDRTDFARGYTF. The CDR3 coding sequence is TGTGCCAGCAGCTTAGACCGGACAGACTTCGCCCGAGGCTACACCTTC.

The genes are TRBV4-2 and TRBJ2-2, with D possibly being TRBD2 (6 bases). Trimming pared 4 bases from V and 4 bases from J, leaving 13 bases between. CDR3 length equals 15 residues. Germline CDR1 reads LGHNA; CDR2 reads YNFKEQ. CDR3 residues: CASSPPSGVTGELFF. The CDR3 region has the DNA TGTGCCAGCAGCCCACCGTCGGGGGTCACCGGGGAGCTGTTTTTT.

This clonotype was counted only a few times. The chain couples TRBV7-2 to TRBJ1-1; TRBD1 matches 8 bases. The CDR3 has 18 residues. Germline values: CDR1 SGHTA, CDR2 FQGNSA. After removal of 7 bases from V and 0 bases from J, the junction contained 16 bases not matched to a gene. The CDR3 protein is CASNFPRQGASMNTEAFF. CDR3 DNA sequence: TGTGCCAGCAACTTTCCACGGCAGGGGGCTTCGATGAACACTGAAGCTTTCTTT.

This clonotype has ten or more counts. The J gene is TRBJ2-1, the V gene TRBV27; no firm D call. Per the germline V gene, CDR1 is MNHEY and CDR2 is SMNVEV (reference sequence). V shed 8 bases and J shed 2 bases, with 4 bases lying between them. The CDR3 extends over 11 amino acids. The CDR3 reads CASGPYNEQFF. The DNA of the CDR3 is TGTGCCAGCGGCCCCTACAATGAGCAGTTCTTC.

The V call is TRBV7-2, the J call TRBJ1-4; D is possibly TRBD1 (6 bases). Germline-derived CDR1 and CDR2 are SGHTA and FQGNSA. Trimming stripped 4 bases from V and 5 bases from J, with 14 bases between. This CDR3 has 15 residues. CDR3 amino acids: CASSSTQGINEKLFF. The CDR3 bases are TGTGCCAGCAGCTCAACACAGGGAATCAATGAAAAACTGTTTTTT.

Details on this clonotype: A much larger clonotype is one base distant, so this may be a read error. This chain connects TRBV7-2 to TRBJ2-5; D is uncertain. CDR3 length: 11 residues. The germline V gene encodes CDR1 SGHTA and CDR2 FQGNSA. In DNA form, the CDR3 reads TGTGCCAGCACCTCCGGAGAGGCCCAGTACTTC. Its translation is CASTSGEAQYF.